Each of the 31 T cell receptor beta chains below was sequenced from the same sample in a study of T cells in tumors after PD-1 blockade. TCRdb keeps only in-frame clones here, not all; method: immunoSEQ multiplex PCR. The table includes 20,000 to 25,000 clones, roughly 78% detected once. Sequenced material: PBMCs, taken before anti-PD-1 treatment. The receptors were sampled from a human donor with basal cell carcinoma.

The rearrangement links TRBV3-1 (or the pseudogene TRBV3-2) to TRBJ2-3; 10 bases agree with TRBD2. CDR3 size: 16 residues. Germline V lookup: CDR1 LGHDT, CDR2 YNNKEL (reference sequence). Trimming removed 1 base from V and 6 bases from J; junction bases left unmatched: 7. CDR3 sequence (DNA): TGTGCCAGCAGCCAAGGGGCTAGCGGGAGAGTTGATACGCAGTATTTT. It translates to CASSQGASGRVDTQYF.

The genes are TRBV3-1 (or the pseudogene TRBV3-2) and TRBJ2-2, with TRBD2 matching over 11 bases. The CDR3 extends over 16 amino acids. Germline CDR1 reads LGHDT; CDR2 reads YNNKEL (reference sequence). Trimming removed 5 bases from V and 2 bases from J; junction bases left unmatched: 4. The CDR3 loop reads CASSSGTSGNTGELFF. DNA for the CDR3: TGTGCCAGCAGCTCCGGGACTAGCGGCAACACCGGGGAGCTGTTTTTT.

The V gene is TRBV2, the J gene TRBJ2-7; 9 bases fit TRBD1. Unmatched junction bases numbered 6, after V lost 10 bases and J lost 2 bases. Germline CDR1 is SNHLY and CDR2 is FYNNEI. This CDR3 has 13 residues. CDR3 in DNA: TGTGCCACCCGGCGGGACAGGGCCTACGAGCAGTACTTC. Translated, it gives CATRRDRAYEQYF.

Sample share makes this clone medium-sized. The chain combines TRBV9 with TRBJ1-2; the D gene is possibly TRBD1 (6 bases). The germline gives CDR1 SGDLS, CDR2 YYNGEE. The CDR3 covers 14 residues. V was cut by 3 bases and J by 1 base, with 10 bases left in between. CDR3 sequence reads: CASSAGHHNYGYTF. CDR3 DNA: TGTGCCAGCAGCGCGGGACATCATAACTATGGCTACACCTTC.

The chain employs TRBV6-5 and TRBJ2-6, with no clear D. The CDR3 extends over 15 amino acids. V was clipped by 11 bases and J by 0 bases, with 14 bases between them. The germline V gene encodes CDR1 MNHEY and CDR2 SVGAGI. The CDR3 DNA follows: TGTGCCTCAACCTTAGGGTACTCTGGGGCCAACGTCCTGACTTTC. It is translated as CASTLGYSGANVLTF.

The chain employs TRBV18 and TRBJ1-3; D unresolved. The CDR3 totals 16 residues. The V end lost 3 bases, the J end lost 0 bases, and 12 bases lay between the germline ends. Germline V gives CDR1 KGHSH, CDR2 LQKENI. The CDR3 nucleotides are TGTGCCAGCTCACCTGGGAGGGCTGTCTCTGGAAACACCATATATTTT. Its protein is CASSPGRAVSGNTIYF.

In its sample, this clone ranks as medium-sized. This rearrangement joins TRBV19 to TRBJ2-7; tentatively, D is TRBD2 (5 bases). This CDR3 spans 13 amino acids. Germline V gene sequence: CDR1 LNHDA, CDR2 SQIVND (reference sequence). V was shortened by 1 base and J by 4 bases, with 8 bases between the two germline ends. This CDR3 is CASSIASGYEQYF. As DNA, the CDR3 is TGTGCCAGTAGTATAGCTTCGGGGTACGAGCAGTACTTC. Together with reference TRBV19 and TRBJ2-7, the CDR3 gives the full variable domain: DGGITQSPKYLFRKEGQNVTLSCEQNLNHDAMYWYRQDPGQGLRLIYYSQIVNDFQKGDIAEGYSVSREKKESFPLTVTSAQKNPTAFYLCASSIASGYEQYFGPGTRLTVT.

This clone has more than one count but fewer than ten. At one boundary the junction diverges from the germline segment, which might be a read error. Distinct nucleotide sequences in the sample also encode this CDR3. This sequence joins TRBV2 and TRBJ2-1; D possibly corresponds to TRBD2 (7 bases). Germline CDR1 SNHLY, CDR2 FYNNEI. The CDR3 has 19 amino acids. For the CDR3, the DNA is TGTGCCCGCAGTTATGGGGGGGCGGGGGCGGGGAGCTCCTACAATGAGCAGTTCTTC. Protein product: CARSYGGAGAGSSYNEQFF.

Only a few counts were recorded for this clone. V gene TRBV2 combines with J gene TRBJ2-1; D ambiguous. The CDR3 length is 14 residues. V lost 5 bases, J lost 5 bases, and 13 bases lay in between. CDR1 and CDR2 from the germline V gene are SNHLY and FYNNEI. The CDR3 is CASSPANGNNEQFF. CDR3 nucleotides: TGTGCCAGCAGTCCAGCGAACGGAAACAATGAGCAGTTCTTC.

The CDR3 spells CASSLDGAGTDTQYF. The CDR3 DNA is TGTGCCAGCAGCTTAGATGGTGCGGGCACAGATACGCAGTATTTT. The chain is built from TRBV7-2 and TRBJ2-3; D is undetermined. Deletions cut 1 base from V and 1 base from J, with 9 bases between. CDR3 length equals 15 residues. Germline V gene data show CDR1 as SGHTA and CDR2 as FQGNSA.

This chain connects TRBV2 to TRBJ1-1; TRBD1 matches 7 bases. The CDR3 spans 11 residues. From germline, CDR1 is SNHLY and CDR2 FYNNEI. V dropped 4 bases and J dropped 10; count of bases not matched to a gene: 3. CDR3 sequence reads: CASSAEGAAFF. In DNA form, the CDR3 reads TGTGCCAGCAGTGCGGAGGGGGCAGCTTTCTTT. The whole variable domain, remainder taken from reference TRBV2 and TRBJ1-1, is EPEVTQTPSHQVTQMGQEVILRCVPISNHLYFYWYRQILGQKVEFLVSFYNNEISEKSEIFDDQFSVERPDGSNFTLKIRSTKLEDSAMYFCASSAEGAAFFGQGTRLTVV.

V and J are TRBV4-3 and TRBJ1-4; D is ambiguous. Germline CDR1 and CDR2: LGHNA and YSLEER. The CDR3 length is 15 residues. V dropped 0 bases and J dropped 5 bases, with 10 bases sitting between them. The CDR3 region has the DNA TGCGCCAGCAGCCAAGATCGGCGCGGGAATGAAAAACTGTTTTTT. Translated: CASSQDRRGNEKLFF.

The DNA of the CDR3 is TGTGCCAGCAGTCCAGCATTTTATAATTCACCCCTCCACTTT. Its translation is CASSPAFYNSPLHF. V is TRBV27 and J is TRBJ1-6; no clear D. The CDR3 runs 14 residues. Germline CDR1 and CDR2: MNHEY and SMNVEV (reference sequence). V lost 5 bases and J 4 bases, leaving 9 bases between the germline ends.

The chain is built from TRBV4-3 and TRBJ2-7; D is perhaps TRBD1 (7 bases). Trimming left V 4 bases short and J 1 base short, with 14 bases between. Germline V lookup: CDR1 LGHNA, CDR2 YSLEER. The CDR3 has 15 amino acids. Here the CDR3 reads CASSLTRGASYEQYF. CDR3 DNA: TGCGCCAGCAGCCTTACCAGGGGGGCATCCTACGAGCAGTACTTC.

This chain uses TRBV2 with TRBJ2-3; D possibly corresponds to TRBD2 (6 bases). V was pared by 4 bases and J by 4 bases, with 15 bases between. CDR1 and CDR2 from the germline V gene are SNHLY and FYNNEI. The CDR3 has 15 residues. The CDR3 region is CASSAGTLHPDTQYF. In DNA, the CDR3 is TGTGCCAGCAGTGCCGGGACTCTACATCCAGATACGCAGTATTTT.

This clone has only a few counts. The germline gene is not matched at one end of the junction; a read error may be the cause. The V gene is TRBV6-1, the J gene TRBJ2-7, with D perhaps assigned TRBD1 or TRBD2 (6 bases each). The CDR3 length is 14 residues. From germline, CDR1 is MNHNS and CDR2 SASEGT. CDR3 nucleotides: TGTGCCAGCAGTGAACGGGGGCCCATCTACGGGCAGTACTTC. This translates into CASSERGPIYGQYF.

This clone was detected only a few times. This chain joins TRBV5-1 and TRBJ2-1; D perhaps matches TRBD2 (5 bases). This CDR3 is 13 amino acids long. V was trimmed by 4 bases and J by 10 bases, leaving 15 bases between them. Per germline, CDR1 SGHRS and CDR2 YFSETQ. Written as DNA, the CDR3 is TGCGCCAGCAGCGCGGCCACGAGGGTAGAGCAGTTCTTC. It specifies CASSAATRVEQFF.

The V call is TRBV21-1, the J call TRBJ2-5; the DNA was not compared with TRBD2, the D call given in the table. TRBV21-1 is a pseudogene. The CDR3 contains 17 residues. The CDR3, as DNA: TGTGCCAGCAGCAAATATTGTTCTCTTCCTGAGTGGGAGACCCAGTACTTC. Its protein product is CASSKYCSLPEWETQYF.

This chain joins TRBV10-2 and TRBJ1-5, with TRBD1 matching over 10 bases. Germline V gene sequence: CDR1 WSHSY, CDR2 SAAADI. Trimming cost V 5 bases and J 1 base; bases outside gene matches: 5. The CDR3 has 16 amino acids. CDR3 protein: CASSTTGGQSNQPQHF. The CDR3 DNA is TGCGCCAGCAGTACGACAGGGGGCCAGAGCAATCAGCCCCAGCATTTT.

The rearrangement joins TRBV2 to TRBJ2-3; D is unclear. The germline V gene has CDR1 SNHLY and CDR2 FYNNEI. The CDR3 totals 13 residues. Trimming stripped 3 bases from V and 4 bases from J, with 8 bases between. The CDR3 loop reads CASSDSLPDTQYF. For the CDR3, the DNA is TGTGCCAGCAGTGACAGCCTCCCAGATACGCAGTATTTT.

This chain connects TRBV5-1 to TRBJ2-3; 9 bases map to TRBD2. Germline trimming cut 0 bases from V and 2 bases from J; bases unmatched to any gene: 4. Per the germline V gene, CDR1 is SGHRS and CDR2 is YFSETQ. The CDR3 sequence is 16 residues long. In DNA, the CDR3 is TGCGCCAGCAGCTTGGATCAGCGGGGGGCCACAGATACGCAGTATTTT. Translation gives CASSLDQRGATDTQYF.

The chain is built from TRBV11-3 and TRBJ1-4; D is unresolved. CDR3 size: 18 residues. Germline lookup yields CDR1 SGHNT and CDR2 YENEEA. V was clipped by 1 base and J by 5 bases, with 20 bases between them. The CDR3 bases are TGTGCCAGCAGCTTAGGGCGCCCTAAGGCGGGCCTAAATGAAAAACTGTTTTTT. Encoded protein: CASSLGRPKAGLNEKLFF.

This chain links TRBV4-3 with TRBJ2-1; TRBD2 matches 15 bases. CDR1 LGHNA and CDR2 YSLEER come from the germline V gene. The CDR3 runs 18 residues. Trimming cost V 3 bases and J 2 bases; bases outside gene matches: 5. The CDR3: CASSHGTSGGRTYNEQFF. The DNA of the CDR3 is TGCGCCAGCAGCCACGGGACTAGCGGGGGGAGAACCTACAATGAGCAGTTCTTC.

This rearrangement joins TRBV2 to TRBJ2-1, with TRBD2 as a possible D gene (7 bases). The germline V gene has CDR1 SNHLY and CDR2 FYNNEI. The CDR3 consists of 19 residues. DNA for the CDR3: TGTCCCACCAGTTATGGGGGGGCGGGGGTGGGGAGCTCCTACAATGAGCAGTTCTTC. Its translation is CPTSYGGAGVGSSYNEQFF.

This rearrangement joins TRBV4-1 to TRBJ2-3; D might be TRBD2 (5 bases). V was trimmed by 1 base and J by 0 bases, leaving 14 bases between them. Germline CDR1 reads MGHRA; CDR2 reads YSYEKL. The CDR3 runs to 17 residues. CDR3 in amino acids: CASSQGSAVPSTDTQYF. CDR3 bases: TGCGCCAGCAGCCAAGGTTCAGCGGTACCTAGCACAGATACGCAGTATTTT.

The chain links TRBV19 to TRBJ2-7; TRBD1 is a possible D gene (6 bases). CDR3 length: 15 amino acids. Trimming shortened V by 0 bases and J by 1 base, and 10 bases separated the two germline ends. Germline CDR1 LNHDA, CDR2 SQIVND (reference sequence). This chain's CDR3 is CASSIEGGNSYEQYF. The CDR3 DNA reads TGTGCCAGTAGTATAGAAGGGGGAAATTCCTACGAGCAGTACTTC.

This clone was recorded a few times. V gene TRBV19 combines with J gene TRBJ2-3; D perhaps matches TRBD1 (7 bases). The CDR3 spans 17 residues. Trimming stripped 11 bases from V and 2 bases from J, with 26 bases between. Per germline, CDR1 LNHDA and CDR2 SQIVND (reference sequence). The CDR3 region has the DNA TGTGCCTCCCAGGGGGGCGGGACGAGGCCCCCCACAGATACGCAGTATTTT. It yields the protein CASQGGGTRPPTDTQYF. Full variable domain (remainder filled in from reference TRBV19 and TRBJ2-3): DGGITQSPKYLFRKEGQNVTLSCEQNLNHDAMYWYRQDPGQGLRLIYYSQIVNDFQKGDIAEGYSVSREKKESFPLTVTSAQKNPTAFYLCASQGGGTRPPTDTQYFGPGTRLTVL.

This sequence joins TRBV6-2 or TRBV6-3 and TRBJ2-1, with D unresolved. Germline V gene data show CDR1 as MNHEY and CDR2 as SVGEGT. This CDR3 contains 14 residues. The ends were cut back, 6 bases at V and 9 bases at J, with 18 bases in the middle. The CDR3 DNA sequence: TGTGCCAGCAGCCAATCACCCCGGCCGGGTGAGCAGTTCTTC. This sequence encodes CASSQSPRPGEQFF.

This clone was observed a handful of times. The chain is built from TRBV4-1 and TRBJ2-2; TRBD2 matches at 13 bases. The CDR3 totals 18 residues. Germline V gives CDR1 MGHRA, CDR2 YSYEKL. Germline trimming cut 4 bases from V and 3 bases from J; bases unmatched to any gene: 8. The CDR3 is CASSRTGLAGLHTGELFF. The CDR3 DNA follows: TGCGCCAGCAGCCGAACGGGACTAGCGGGACTTCACACCGGGGAGCTGTTTTTT.

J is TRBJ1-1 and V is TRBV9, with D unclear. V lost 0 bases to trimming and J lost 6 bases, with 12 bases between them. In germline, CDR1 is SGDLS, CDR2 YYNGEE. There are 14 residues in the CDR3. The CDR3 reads CASSVEWQSAEAFF. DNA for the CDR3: TGTGCCAGCAGCGTAGAGTGGCAGTCCGCTGAAGCTTTCTTT.

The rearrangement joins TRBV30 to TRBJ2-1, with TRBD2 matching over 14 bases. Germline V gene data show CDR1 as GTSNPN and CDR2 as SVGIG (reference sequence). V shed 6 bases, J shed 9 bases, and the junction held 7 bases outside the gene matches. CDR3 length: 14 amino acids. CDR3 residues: CACTGLAGEGEQFF. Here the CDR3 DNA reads TGTGCCTGCACGGGACTAGCGGGGGAGGGTGAGCAGTTCTTC.